The present entry profiles one T cell receptor beta chain with its context. As yet, its antigen is unknown. TCRdb reprocessed the 5' RACE reads and reports one entry per CDR3 protein, with no DNA. The sample spans 200,000 to 250,000 distinct CDR3 sequences; the ten largest clones claim about 8%. This CDR3 comprises 16 residues. Per the germline V gene, CDR1 is KGHSH and CDR2 is LQKENI. The sample is drawn from a study of monozygotic twins with inflammatory bowel disease. Study results and limitations: Differing T cell subtypes remained indistinguishable. IBD patients share fewer clonotypes with other people than healthy twins do, especially with disease activity.

This receptor was taken from a human donor with ulcerative colitis or Crohn's disease, or a healthy co-twin of an affected twin (not recorded which). The sequenced sample consisted of blood. The J gene is TRBJ1-1, the V gene TRBV18. The CDR3 here is CASSPIQSGGNTEAFF.